These T cell receptor beta chains were read from a single sample in a study of cytomegalovirus exposure and HLA in healthy donors. Method: immunoSEQ multiplex PCR; TCRdb's copy keeps in-frame clones and lacks some. The sample holds around 150,000 clones, 65% to 85% seen once. The sample comprised PBMCs. The receptor source for this set is a man in his forties in good health and CMV-seropositive. Each CDR3 is given with its conserved first and last residue. The order of the fields is V gene, J gene, clone size, D gene, CDR3 protein, CDR3 DNA. D genes are given only for firm matches. Some rows mark clone size as missing; the rest say once, few, many or name a class of expanded clone.

TRBV30,TRBJ1-1,-,TRBD1,CAWSLPGGMNTEAFF,TGTGCCTGGAGTCTCCCAGGGGGGATGAACACTGAAGCTTTCTTT
TRBV5-6,TRBJ2-7,-,TRBD2,CASSFFGGGDYEQYF,TGTGCCAGCAGCTTTTTCGGGGGGGGCGACTACGAGCAGTACTTC
TRBV18,TRBJ1-6,few,TRBD1,CASSTLGQGAGNSPLHF,TGTGCCAGCTCTACCTTGGGACAGGGGGCTGGTAATTCACCCCTCCACTTT
TRBV5-1,TRBJ1-2,-,-,CASSLGQAPNYGYTF,TGCGCCAGCAGCTTGGGCCAAGCCCCTAACTATGGCTACACCTTC
TRBV6-6,TRBJ2-7,-,-,CASSTGPSYEQYF,TGTGCCAGCAGCACGGGTCCCTCCTACGAGCAGTACTTC
TRBV19,TRBJ1-2,-,TRBD1,CASSMPPTGRGYTF,TGTGCCAGTAGTATGCCCCCGACAGGGCGAGGCTACACCTTC
TRBV18,TRBJ2-1,-,-,CASSVGSSYNEQFF,TGTGCCAGCTCCGTGGGCAGCTCCTACAATGAGCAGTTCTTC
TRBV7-9,TRBJ1-4,-,TRBD1,CASSLGDRGGEKLFF,TGTGCCAGCAGCTTAGGGGACAGGGGAGGTGAAAAACTGTTTTTT
TRBV10-3,TRBJ1-2,-,TRBD1,CAIRSTSTGGRDGYTF,TGTGCCATCAGATCCACCTCGACAGGGGGAAGGGATGGCTACACCTTC
TRBV4-2,TRBJ1-1,-,-,CASSQDLANTEAFF,TGTGCCAGCAGCCAAGATCTGGCGAACACTGAAGCTTTCTTT
TRBV10-3,TRBJ2-1,-,-,CAISESKGERSSGSYNEQFF,TGTGCCATCAGTGAGTCGAAAGGAGAGCGGTCCTCTGGCTCCTACAATGAGCAGTTCTTC